This T cell receptor beta chain was documented in a study of cytomegalovirus exposure and HLA in healthy donors (dated by TCRdb to 2016 to 2017). For context, the study as a whole: An earlier analysis of several hundred of the donors reported about 260 Gb of sequence data and 117 million unique TCR beta sequences obtained from some 200 million T cells. The study was designed to test whether signatures of past pathogen exposure could be identified by cataloging public T cell receptors. Every discovery cohort repertoire had been produced on one sequencing platform. Using immunosequencing, the study profiled T cell repertoires from 666 subjects and related those repertoires to cytomegalovirus serostatus. Across 398 genotyped donors of the cohort, an average of roughly 250,000 unique TCR beta nucleotide sequences per donor were sequenced, and approximately 19% of those sequences were non-productive. An earlier analysis of 587 of the donors used high-throughput TCR beta sequencing to judge whether each TCR beta V gene segment behaved as functional or pseudogenic. Genome-wide SNP genotypes for about 65% of the roughly 670 donors were used in a later genetic analysis, which treated that subset as a discovery cohort. The study combined high-throughput TCR immunosequencing, statistical association of individual TCRs with disease status, and machine learning to predict cytomegalovirus infection status. Donor age, sex, ethnicity and CMV serostatus were compiled alongside the repertoire data. To study patterns of TCR occurrence, a later analysis re-analyzed previously published TCR beta repertoires from under 750 donors and added high-resolution HLA genotyping. Rather than drawing on any new phenotypic data, the later analysis identified candidate immune exposures from TCR beta sequences and the way those sequences occurred across donors. Four to six DR-DQ haplotypes were handled as single units for association and clustering, since linkage in the cohort was strong. In addition to the first cohort of roughly 670 subjects, a separate validation cohort of approximately 120 different subjects was used. Among the approximately 430 genotyped donors, more than 70% belonged to the genetic ancestry cluster associated with self-reported Caucasian donors. Typing coverage varied by locus: roughly 629-630 donors for A, B, C, DRB1 and DQB1; approximately 560 for DQA1; about 600 for DPA1; 450 to 480 for DPB1. HLA typing covered class I and class II loci at four-digit resolution. An early release covering roughly 580 HLA-typed donors comprised 300 to 350 gigabases of sequencing data and roughly 86 million unique TCR sequences. Points the paper makes about the study in general: In this cohort, only TCR beta chains were sequenced, and detectable features were limited by the absence of alpha or paired-chain data. Sequencing depth was assumed to be roughly uniform across donors in the presence/absence analyses, though that assumption may not hold. For the cohort, immune exposure information was limited to CMV serostatus. It was suggested by the authors that the approach could potentially be generalized to other disease states and immunological phenotypes. The earlier analysis of 450 to 700 of the donors excluded roughly 17 rarely observed V segments, including chromosome 9 orphons, because counts were too low. Cytomegalovirus status was reported to be diagnosed by the classifier with high specificity and sensitivity in both the original and validation cohorts. According to a later analysis, most CMV-associated TCR beta chains appeared to be HLA-restricted, and the HLA associations seemed to be driven largely by CMV exposure. Several of the top co-occurrence clusters appeared to be linked to parvovirus B19, influenza, CMV and Epstein-Barr virus, according to a later analysis. A further reported finding was that TCR beta sequences accurately predicted the HLA-A and HLA-B alleles for most subjects in the first cohort. Because HLA typing was missing for some donors at each locus, association tests included only the typed subset. Three of the identified cytomegalovirus-associated TCR beta chains were confirmed in vitro to be specific for cytomegalovirus antigens. Compared with equally common non-associated chains, HLA-associated TCR beta chains in a later analysis were more clonally expanded and had lower generation probabilities. Most TCR sequences were observed very rarely across donors, whereas some public TCRs were present in many individuals. According to a later analysis, TCR association rates differed among HLA loci, with DRB1 alleles showing the most associated TCRs and HLA-C alleles showing the fewest. The 87-base-pair reads could not distinguish some IMGT-functional V segments, including TRBV6-2 and TRBV6-3, so those segments were excluded. In a later genetic analysis, a missense DCLRE1C variant was associated with V-gene and J-gene trimming of TCR beta chains, and the association was replicated in an independent cohort. In an earlier analysis of about 550 of the donors, most TCR beta V segments were observed in productive rearrangements about 90% or about 30% of the time, broadly matching IMGT annotations. At a false discovery rate of 0.05, a later analysis linked about 17,000 TCR beta sequences to specific HLA alleles. When HLA alleles, especially DR and DQ, strongly co-occurred, TCR associations were difficult to assign to individual alleles. A cluster of highly shared sequence variants was judged likely to be a technical artifact of the sequencing pipeline. Correlated functional status among segregating V segments might reflect linkage disequilibrium, but an unknown experimental factor could not be ruled out. A total of some 180 TCR beta chains were listed by the study as associated with cytomegalovirus. Compared with the roughly 720-donor mean, donors in an Asian-associated ancestry cluster had fewer N-insertions in productive TCRs, according to a later genetic analysis.

The CDR3 measures 13 amino acids from cysteine to phenylalanine. Only the CDR3 DNA stays, 39 bases, in frame from base 1. Looking up the germline V gene yields CDR1 SGHVS and CDR2 FNYEAQ. The V and J ends are trimmed by 5 bases and 2 bases, leaving 10 bases between them. The cohort comprised 666 healthy bone marrow donors. All cohort members were sampled while nominally healthy, although unrecorded immune exposures were likely present. The donor was CMV seropositive and was included in the group of 300 or so seropositive cohort members. Every donor gave a peripheral blood sample, and the peripheral blood mononuclear cells from that sample were used for TCR beta sequencing. Genomic DNA was extracted from the blood cell samples with the Qiagen DNeasy Blood Extraction Kit. Of note for this clone: Its antigen is currently not known. Base-call qualities are not available, and no considerably larger clone is one nucleotide away.

The library was obtained by the immunoSEQ multiplex PCR assay. For the multiplex PCR, a mixture combining 60 forward primers for TCR Vbeta segments and 13 reverse primers for TCR Jbeta segments was used. The CDR3 region of rearranged TCR beta genes was amplified from genomic DNA with a multiplex PCR assay. Amplified TCR beta libraries were sequenced as 87-base-pair reads on the Illumina HiSeq System. In the authors' own workflow: Across the 500 to 700 repertoires, a later analysis counted tens of millions of unique TCR beta chains, 9 million to 14 million of which were shared by at least two donors. Raw reads were error-corrected and collapsed into unique sequences with a nearest-neighbor algorithm that merged closely related sequences to remove PCR and sequencing errors. V, D and J gene segments were assigned by aligning CDR3 sequences to IMGT reference sequences. Each retained sequence needed at least a six-nucleotide match to both a V gene segment and a J gene segment. A rearrangement counted as productive if the CDR3 had no stop codons and remained in frame with V and J, and every other rearrangement counted as non-productive. Following IMGT convention, CDR3 was defined as the stretch from the second conserved V-encoded cysteine to the conserved J-encoded phenylalanine. In an earlier analysis of approximately 500 of the donors, sequences lacking an unambiguous match to a single V gene segment were excluded. In an earlier analysis of 450 to 750 of the donors, a V segment was called functional when productive rearrangements were above 56.7%, and segregating when the standard deviation between donors exceeded 5%. A statistical classification framework was developed to diagnose cytomegalovirus status using the catalog of TCR beta chain sequences. In a later analysis, V and J genes were assigned by comparing TCR nucleotide sequences against IMGT/GENE-DB human TR gene sequences. In a later analysis, CDR3 sequences and most-parsimonious VDJ recombination scenarios were assigned using the TCRdist pipeline. In a later analysis, every TCR beta chain was defined by the combination of its CDR3 amino acid sequence and its V-gene family, and reads without a unique V-gene family were dropped. To address suspected cross-contamination and a sequencing artifact, a later analysis removed 592 highly shared, low-generation-probability nucleotide sequences. A later analysis calculated a clonal expansion index for each public chain from normalized within-repertoire ranks of inferred template counts. In a later analysis, generation probabilities were computed using a VDJ recombination model fitted to out-of-frame rearrangements, and the results were checked against IGoR. In a later analysis, TCR-TCR, TCR-HLA and TCR-CMV co-occurrence was scored with hypergeometric tests, and a repertoire-size bias correction was applied to TCR pairs. In a later analysis, false discovery rates were estimated by permuting HLA or CMV assignments 20 times. In a later analysis, co-occurring TCRs were grouped using DBSCAN, with TCRdist sequence similarity added in when clustering inside HLA-allele-positive subsets. Repertoires with fewer than 30,000 or more than 120,000 public chains, plus five repertoires with anomalous nucleotide sharing, were excluded from co-occurrence clustering. Here the immuneACCESS table is served through TCRdb, limited to in-frame sequences with V and J called. Missing clones are a known gap in these copies; in checked studies unresolved V genes cover under half, and the rest lacks a known reason. V and J calls and clone size are those listed in that table; D and trimming were worked out from the DNA. A total of 60,000 to 75,000 clones appear in this sample, 70% to 80% of them only once. The ten largest clones take up around 7.4% of the sample.

This clonotype originated in a man between 18 and 29 years old in good health and CMV-seropositive. Sequenced sample: PBMCs. The receptor chain draws on TRBV7-6 and TRBJ2-7, and possibly TRBD1, on 5 matching bases. The DNA sequence follows: TGTGCCAGCAGCGTAGACAGCACCTACGAGCAGTACTTC. Its product reads: CASSVDSTYEQYF.